This TCR beta chain was obtained from a study of Ad26.COV2.S vaccination and SARS-CoV-2 variants. Overall study: Donor got 5x10^10 or 1x10^11 viral particles of Ad26.COV2.S.

Profiled with immunoSEQ multiplex PCR; TCRdb holds only in-frame clones, not every one. In the table there are some 330,000 clones, 75% to 90% of which are singletons. Per the germline V gene, CDR1 is LNHDA and CDR2 is SQIVND (reference sequence). The CDR3 has 16 amino acids. The V segment lost 3 bases and the J segment 4 bases; nucleotides outside the gene matches: 11. Study findings and constraints: Participants given vaccine showed non-spike TCR breadth similar to that of placebo recipients.

Turning to this clone: Its target is unknown.

Treatment meaning: about 20 received Ad26.COV2.S at low or high dose, single or two shots; about 5 received placebo; per-sample allocation not given. Collection of the samples took place on day 63 after the first injection of vaccine or placebo. This sequence was found in a person between 18 and 60 years old who received the Ad26.COV2.S COVID-19 vaccine or a placebo. Specimen: peripheral blood, collected in a trial of Ad26.COV2.S vaccine versus placebo. The chain is built from TRBV19 and TRBJ1-1; 7 bases are shared with TRBD1. DNA for the CDR3: TGTGCCAGTAGTATCAGGCAGGGGGGGCACCCCACTGAAGCTTTCTTT. It encodes CASSIRQGGHPTEAFF.